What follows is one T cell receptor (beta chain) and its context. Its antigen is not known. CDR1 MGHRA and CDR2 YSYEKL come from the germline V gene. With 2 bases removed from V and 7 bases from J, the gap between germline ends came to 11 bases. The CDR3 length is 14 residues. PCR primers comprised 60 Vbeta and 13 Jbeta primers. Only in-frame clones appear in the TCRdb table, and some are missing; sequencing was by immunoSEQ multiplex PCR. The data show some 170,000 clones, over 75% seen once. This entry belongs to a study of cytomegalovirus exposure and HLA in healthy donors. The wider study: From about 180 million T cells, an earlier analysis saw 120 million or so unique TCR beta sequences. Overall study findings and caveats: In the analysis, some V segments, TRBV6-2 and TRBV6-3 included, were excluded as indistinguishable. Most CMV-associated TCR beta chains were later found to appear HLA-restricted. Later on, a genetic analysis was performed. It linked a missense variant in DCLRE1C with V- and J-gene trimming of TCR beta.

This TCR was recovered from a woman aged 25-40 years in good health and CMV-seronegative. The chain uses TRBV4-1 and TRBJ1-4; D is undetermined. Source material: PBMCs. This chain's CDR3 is CASSQSRESEKLFF. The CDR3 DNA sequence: TGCGCCAGCAGCCAAAGCCGGGAGAGTGAAAAACTGTTTTTT.